The present TCR beta chain was sequenced within a study of cytotoxic CD8 clonotypes in ibrutinib-treated CLL. Study-wide context: Specimens for response were gathered following a median 12 months of therapy, spanning 6 to 36.

General study results and limits: Sampling times, which were not matched between the groups, differed between sustained-remission patients and progressing patients. Treatment left the uncommon public clonotypes either contracted or stable in frequency.

Profiling relied on immunoSEQ multiplex PCR, and the TCRdb table lists in-frame clones only, not all of them. The sample records 150,000 to 250,000 clones, around three quarters being singletons. The germline V and J ends were trimmed by 3 bases and 9 bases, with 6 bases remaining between them. The CDR3 extends over 11 amino acids. The germline V gene has CDR1 SNHLY and CDR2 FYNNEI. About this clone: Its antigen remains unknown.

The chain couples TRBV2 to TRBJ2-1; no clear D gene. Specimen: PBMCs, collected after 24 months of ibrutinib treatment. The source of this sequence is a human donor with chronic lymphocytic leukemia. For the CDR3, the DNA is TGTGCCAGCAGTGACCGGCCTGAGCAGTTCTTC. Translating gives CASSDRPEQFF.